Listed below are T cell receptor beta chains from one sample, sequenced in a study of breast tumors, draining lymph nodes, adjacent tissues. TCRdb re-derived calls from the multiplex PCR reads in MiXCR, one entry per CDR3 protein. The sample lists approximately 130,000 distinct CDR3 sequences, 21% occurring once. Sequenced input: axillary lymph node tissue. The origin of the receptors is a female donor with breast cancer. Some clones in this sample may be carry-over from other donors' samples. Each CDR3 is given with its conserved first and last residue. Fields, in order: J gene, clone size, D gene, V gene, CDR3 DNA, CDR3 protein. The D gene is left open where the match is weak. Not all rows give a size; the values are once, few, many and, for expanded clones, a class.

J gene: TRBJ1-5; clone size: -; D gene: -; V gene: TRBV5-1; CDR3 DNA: TGCGCCAGCAGCTTTAACTTGGATCAGCCCCAGCATTTT; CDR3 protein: CASSFNLDQPQHF
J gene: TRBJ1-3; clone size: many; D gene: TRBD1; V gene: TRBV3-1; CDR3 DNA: TGTGCCAGCAGTCCTCAAGGGACAGCGGGGGGAAACACCATATATTTT; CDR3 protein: CASSPQGTAGGNTIYF
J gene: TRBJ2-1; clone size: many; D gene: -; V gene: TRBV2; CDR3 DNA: TGTGCCAGCAGTGAGCCCGGGACCGGTAGGAACAATGAGCAGTTCTTC; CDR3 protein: CASSEPGTGRNNEQFF
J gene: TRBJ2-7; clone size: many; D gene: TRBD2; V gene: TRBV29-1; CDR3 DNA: TGCAGCACCCGACTAGCGGGAGGATACGAGCAGTACTTC; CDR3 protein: CSTRLAGGYEQYF
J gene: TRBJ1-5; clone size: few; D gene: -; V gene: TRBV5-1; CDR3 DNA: TGCGCCAGCAGCTCGGGCCTCGGAGGGAGCAATCAGCCCCAGCATTTT; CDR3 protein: CASSSGLGGSNQPQHF
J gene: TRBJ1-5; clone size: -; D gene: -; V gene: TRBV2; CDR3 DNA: TGTGCCAGCAGTGAAGGCACCAATCAGCCCCAGCATTTT; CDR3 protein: CASSEGTNQPQHF
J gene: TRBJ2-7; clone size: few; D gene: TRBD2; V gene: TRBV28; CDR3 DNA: TGTGCCAGCAGTTCCAGGACTAGCGCGCCCGCCTACGAGCAGTACTTC; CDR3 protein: CASSSRTSAPAYEQYF
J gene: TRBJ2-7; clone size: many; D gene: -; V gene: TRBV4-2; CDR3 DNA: TGTGCCAGCAGCCAGCCAGATGTCGAGCAGTACTTC; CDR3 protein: CASSQPDVEQYF
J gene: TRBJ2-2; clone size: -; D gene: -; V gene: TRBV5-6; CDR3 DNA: TGTGCCAGCAGGCCCGGCAACACCGGGGAGCTGTTTTTT; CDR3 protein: CASRPGNTGELFF
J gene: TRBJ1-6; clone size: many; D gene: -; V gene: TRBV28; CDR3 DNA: TGTGCCAGCAGTCCTCGCTCCAGCTCCTATAATTCACCCCTCCACTTT; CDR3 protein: CASSPRSSSYNSPLHF
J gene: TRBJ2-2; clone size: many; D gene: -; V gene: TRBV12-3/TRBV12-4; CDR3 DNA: TGTGCCAGCAGTTTCCGGGTCTCCACCGGGGAGCTGTTTTTT; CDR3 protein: CASSFRVSTGELFF
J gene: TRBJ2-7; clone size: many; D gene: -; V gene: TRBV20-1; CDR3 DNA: TGCAGTGCTAATGTCGTTGGTTACGAGCAGTACTTC; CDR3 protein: CSANVVGYEQYF
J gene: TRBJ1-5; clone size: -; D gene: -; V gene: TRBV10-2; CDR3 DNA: TGCGCCAGCAGTGAGTCGACGGGAAGGACAGATAGCAATCAGCCCCAGCATTTT; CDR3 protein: CASSESTGRTDSNQPQHF
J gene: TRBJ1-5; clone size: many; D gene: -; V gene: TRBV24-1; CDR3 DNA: TGTGCCACCAGTGGACATGGGGAAGTTCGGCCCCAGCATTTT; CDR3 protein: CATSGHGEVRPQHF
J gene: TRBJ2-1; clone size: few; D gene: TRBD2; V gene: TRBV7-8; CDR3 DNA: TGTGCCAGCAGCGGGACTAGCGGGGGCCGAGATGAGCAGTTCTTC; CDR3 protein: CASSGTSGGRDEQFF
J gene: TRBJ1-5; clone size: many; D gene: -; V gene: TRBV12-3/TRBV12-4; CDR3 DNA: TGTGCCAGCAGTTTCGGGCCAAGCAATCAGCCCCAGCATTTT; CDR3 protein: CASSFGPSNQPQHF
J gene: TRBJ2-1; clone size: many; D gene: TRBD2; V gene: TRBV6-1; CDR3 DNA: TGTGCCAGCAGTGAAGCGATAGCGGGAGGAAAGGATGAGCAGTTCTTC; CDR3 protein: CASSEAIAGGKDEQFF
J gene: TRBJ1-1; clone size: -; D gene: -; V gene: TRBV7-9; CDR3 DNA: TGTGCCAGCAGCTCCTCCAGACAGTCGGGGACTGAAGCTTTCTTT; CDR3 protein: CASSSSRQSGTEAFF
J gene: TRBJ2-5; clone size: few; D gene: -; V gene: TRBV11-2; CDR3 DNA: TGTGCCAGCAGCTTAGGGGGAACGGAGACCCAGTACTTC; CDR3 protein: CASSLGGTETQYF
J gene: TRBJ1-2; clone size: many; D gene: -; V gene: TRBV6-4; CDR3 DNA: TGTGCCAGCAGTCCCGACCGCAACTATGGCTACACCTTC; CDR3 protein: CASSPDRNYGYTF
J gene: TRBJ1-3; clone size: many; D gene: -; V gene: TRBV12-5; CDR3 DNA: TGTGCTAGTGCCAAGGGCTTTGGAAACACCATATATTTT; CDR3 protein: CASAKGFGNTIYF
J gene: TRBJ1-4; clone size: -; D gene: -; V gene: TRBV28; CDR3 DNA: TGTGCCAGCACCCCCCGGGGCGACGATCCAACTAATGAAAAACTGTTTTTT; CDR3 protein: CASTPRGDDPTNEKLFF
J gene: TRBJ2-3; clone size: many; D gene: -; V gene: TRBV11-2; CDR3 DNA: TGTGCCAGCAGCTTAGGTAGACTAGGGACAGATACGCAGTATTTT; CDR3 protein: CASSLGRLGTDTQYF
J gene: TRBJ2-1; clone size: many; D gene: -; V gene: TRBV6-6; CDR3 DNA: TGTGCCAGCAGCGATGGGGCCCCCCGTTACAATGAGCAGTTCTTC; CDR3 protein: CASSDGAPRYNEQFF
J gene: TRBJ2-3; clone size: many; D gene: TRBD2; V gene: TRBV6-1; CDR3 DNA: TGTGCCAGCAGTGGCGGGAGGATGGGACCAGATACGCAGTATTTT; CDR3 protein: CASSGGRMGPDTQYF
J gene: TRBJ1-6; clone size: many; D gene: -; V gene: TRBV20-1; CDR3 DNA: TGCAGTGGGCAGGACCAAAAACCTAATTCACCCCTCCACTTT; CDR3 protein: CSGQDQKPNSPLHF
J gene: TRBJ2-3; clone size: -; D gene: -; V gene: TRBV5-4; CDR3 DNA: TGTGCCAGCAGCCCCTCCAGGGTATTTCCAGATACGCAGTATTTT; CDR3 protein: CASSPSRVFPDTQYF
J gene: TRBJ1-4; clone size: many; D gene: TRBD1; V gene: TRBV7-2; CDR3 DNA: TGTGCCAGCAGCTTAACAGGGGCTGGGGAAAAACTGTTTTTT; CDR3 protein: CASSLTGAGEKLFF
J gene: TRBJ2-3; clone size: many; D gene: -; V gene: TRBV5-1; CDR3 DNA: TGCGCCAGCAGCCCAAGCGGCGGGTGGCGTGGGAGCACAGATACGCAGTATTTT; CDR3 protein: CASSPSGGWRGSTDTQYF
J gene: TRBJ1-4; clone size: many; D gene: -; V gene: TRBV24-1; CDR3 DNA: TGTGCCACCAGTCCTTTTCGGGACAATGAAAAACTGTTTTTT; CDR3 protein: CATSPFRDNEKLFF
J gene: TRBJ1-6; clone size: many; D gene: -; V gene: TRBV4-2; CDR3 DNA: TGTGCCAGCAGCCAAGATACCCCGGGGGCGTCCTATAATTCACCCCTCCACTTT; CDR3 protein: CASSQDTPGASYNSPLHF
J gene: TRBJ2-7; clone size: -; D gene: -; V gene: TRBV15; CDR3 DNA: TGTCCCACCAGTAGAGATAGTAACACTCCCTACGAGCAGTACTTC; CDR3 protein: CPTSRDSNTPYEQYF
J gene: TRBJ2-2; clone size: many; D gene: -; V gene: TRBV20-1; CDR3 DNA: TGCAGTGCTAGAGATTACGGTAACACCGGGGAGCTGTTTTTT; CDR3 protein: CSARDYGNTGELFF